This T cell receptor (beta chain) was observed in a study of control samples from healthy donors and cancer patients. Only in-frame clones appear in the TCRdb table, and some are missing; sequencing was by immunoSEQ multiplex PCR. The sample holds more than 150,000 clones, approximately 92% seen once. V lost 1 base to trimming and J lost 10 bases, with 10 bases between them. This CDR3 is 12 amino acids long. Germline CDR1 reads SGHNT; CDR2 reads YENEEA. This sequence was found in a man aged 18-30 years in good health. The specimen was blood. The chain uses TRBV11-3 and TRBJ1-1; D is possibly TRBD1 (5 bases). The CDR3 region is CASSLGQSRAFF. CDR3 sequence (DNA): TGTGCCAGCAGCTTAGGACAGAGTCGAGCTTTCTTT. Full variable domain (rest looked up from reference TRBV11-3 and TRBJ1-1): EAGVVQSPRYKIIEKKQPVAFWCNPISGHNTLYWYLQNLGQGPELLIRYENEEAVDDSQLPKDRFSAERLKGVDSTLKIQPAELGDSAVYLCASSLGQSRAFFGQGTRLTVV.